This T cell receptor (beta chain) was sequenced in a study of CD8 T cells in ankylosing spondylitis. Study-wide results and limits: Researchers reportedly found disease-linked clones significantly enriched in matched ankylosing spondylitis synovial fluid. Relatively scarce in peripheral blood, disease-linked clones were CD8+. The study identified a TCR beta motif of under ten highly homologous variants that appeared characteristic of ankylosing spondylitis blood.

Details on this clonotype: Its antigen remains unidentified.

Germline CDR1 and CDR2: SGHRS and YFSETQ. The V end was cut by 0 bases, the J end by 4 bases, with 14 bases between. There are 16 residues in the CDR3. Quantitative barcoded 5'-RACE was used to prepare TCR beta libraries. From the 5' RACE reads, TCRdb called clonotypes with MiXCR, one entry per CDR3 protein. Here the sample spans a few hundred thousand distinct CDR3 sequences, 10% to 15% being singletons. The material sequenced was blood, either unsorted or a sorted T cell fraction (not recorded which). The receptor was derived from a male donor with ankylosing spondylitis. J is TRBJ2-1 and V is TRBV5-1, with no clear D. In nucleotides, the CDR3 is TGCGCCAGCAGCTTGGGTGTCGGCGGTACTTACAATGAGCAGTTCTTC. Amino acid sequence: CASSLGVGGTYNEQFF.